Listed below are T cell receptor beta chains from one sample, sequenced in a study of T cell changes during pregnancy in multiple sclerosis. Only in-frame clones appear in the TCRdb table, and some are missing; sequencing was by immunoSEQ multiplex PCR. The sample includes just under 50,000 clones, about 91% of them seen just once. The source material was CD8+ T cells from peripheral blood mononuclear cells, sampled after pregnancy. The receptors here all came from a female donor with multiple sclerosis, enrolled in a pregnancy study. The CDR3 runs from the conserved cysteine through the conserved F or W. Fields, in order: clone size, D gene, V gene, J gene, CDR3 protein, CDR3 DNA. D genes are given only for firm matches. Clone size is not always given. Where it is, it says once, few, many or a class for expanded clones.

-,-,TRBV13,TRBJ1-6,CASSLIRGLISENNSPLHF,TGTGCCAGCAGCTTAATTAGGGGTTTGATTTCCGAGAATAATTCACCCCTCCACTTT
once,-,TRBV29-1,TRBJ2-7,CSVVVGSAYEQYF,TGCAGCGTTGTGGTGGGCTCTGCCTACGAGCAGTACTTC
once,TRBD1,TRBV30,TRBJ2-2,CACPDRGAGELFF,TGTGCCTGCCCGGACAGGGGGGCCGGGGAGCTGTTTTTT
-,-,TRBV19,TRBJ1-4,CASSMGLDGRKFF,TGTGCCAGTAGTATGGGGCTTGACGGACGAAAGTTTTTT
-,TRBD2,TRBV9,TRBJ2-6,CASSDPAGGQAGANVLTF,TGTGCCAGCAGCGACCCAGCGGGGGGGCAGGCTGGGGCCAACGTCCTGACTTTC
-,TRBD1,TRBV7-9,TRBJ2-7,CASSSTPGQGIHEQYF,TGTGCCAGCAGCTCGACACCGGGACAGGGAATCCACGAGCAGTACTTC
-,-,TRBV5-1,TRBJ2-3,CASRGAADTQYF,TGCGCCAGCAGGGGGGCCGCAGATACGCAGTATTTT
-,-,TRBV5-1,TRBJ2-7,CASSILGGEQYF,TGCGCCAGCAGCATACTAGGAGGCGAGCAGTACTTC
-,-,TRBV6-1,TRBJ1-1,CASSEALEGLNTEAFF,TGTGCCAGCAGTGAAGCGCTCGAGGGTCTGAACACTGAAGCTTTCTTT
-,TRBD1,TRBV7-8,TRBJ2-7,CASSSPSGTAYEQYF,TGTGCCAGCAGCTCACCGTCCGGGACAGCCTACGAGCAGTACTTC
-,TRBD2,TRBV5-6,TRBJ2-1,CASSTSGAGYNEQFF,TGTGCCAGCAGCACAAGCGGGGCGGGTTACAATGAGCAGTTCTTC
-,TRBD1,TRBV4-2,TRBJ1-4,CASSQDLDRGPTNEKLFF,TGTGCCAGCAGCCAAGATTTGGACAGGGGGCCGACTAATGAAAAACTGTTTTTT
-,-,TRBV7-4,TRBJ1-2,CARGGEGQCGPYGYTF,TGTGCCAGGGGGGGGGAGGGCCAATGTGGCCCGTATGGCTACACCTTC
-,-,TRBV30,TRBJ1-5,CAWSPSDTLSNQPQHF,TGTGCCTGGAGTCCGTCGGACACGCTTAGCAATCAGCCCCAGCATTTT
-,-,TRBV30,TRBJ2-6,CAWSVWRQGANVLTF,TGTGCCTGGAGTGTATGGCGACAGGGGGCCAACGTCCTGACTTTC
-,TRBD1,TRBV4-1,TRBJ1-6,CASSQVTGPGNSPLHF,TGCGCCAGCAGCCAAGTGACAGGGCCGGGTAATTCACCCCTCCACTTT
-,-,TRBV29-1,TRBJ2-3,CSANRVVLTEDTQYF,TGCAGCGCTAACAGGGTGGTACTAACCGAAGATACGCAGTATTTT
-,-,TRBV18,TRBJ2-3,CASSPEGRTDTQYF,TGTGCCAGCTCACCTGAGGGCCGCACAGATACGCAGTATTTT
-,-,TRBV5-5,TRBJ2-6,CASSPSDRRANVLTF,TGTGCCAGCAGCCCCTCGGACAGACGAGCCAACGTCCTGACTTTC
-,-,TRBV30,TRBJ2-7,CAWRDGRRTEFYYEQYF,TGTGCCTGGAGAGATGGTAGGAGGACAGAATTTTATTACGAGCAGTACTTC
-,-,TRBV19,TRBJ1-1,CASSQGSTEAFF,TGTGCCAGTAGTCAGGGGAGCACTGAAGCTTTCTTT